Each of the 27 T cell receptor beta chains below was sequenced from the same sample in a study of blood T cell repertoires in COVID-19. TCRdb's table, derived via immunoSEQ multiplex PCR, lists solely in-frame clones and lacks some. The sample lists 35,000 to 45,000 clones; 85% to 95% were seen once. Material: peripheral blood. These receptors all stem from a man aged 50-59 years with active COVID-19.

This clone appeared once. CDR3 region: CATSVGRDYEQYF. The CDR3 nucleotides are TGTGCCACCAGCGTGGGCAGGGACTACGAGCAGTACTTC. The genes are TRBV15 and TRBJ2-7; D perhaps matches TRBD1 (5 bases). V was pared by 5 bases and J by 3 bases, with 11 bases between. The CDR3 is made up of 13 amino acids. In germline, CDR1 is LNHNV, CDR2 YYDKDF (reference sequence). The full variable domain, its missing parts supplied by reference TRBV15 and TRBJ2-7, is DAMVIQNPRYQVTQFGKPVTLSCSQTLNHNVMYWYQQKSSQAPKLLFHYYDKDFNNEADTPDNFQSRRPNTSFCFLDIRSPGLGDTAMYLCATSVGRDYEQYFGPGTRLTVT.

This chain joins TRBV28 and TRBJ1-1; D is perhaps TRBD1 (5 bases). The germline CDR1 and CDR2 sequences are MDHEN and SYDVKM. The length of the CDR3 is 14 residues. V gave up 6 bases and J gave up 5 bases, with 16 bases separating them. The CDR3 DNA follows: TGTGCCAGCAGCTCCAAAGGGGTTCGGACTGAAGCTTTCTTT. This translates into CASSSKGVRTEAFF. Together with reference TRBV28 and TRBJ1-1, the CDR3 gives the full variable domain: DVKVTQSSRYLVKRTGEKVFLECVQDMDHENMFWYRQDPGLGLRLIYFSYDVKMKEKGDIPEGYSVSREKKERFSLILESASTNQTSMYLCASSSKGVRTEAFFGQGTRLTVV.

The chain combines TRBV5-1 with TRBJ2-3; 7 bases map to TRBD2. V was clipped by 6 bases and J by 1 base; unmatched bases: 11. Looked up from germline, CDR1 is SGHRS and CDR2 is YFSETQ. This CDR3 has 16 residues. This chain's CDR3 is CASKVIGGSGTDTQYF. The CDR3 nucleotides are TGCGCCAGCAAGGTTATCGGGGGGAGTGGCACAGATACGCAGTATTTT.

V usage is TRBV7-9 and J usage is TRBJ2-1, with D hard to call. The CDR3 runs 15 residues. The V end was cut by 1 base, the J end by 6 bases, with 13 bases between. Germline CDR1 SEHNR, CDR2 FQNEAQ (reference sequence). The DNA for the CDR3 is TGTGCCAGCAGCTTAGGCGCCCCCCCGGTCAATGAGCAGTTCTTC. It codes for CASSLGAPPVNEQFF.

The rearrangement uses TRBV4-1 and TRBJ2-3, with TRBD2 as a possible D gene (6 bases). V was clipped by 1 base and J by 5 bases, with 13 bases between them. Germline-derived CDR1 and CDR2 are MGHRA and YSYEKL. This CDR3 region has 15 residues. CDR3 sequence (DNA): TGCGCCAGCAGCCAAGTTACGGGAGCCCAAGATACGCAGTATTTT. It specifies CASSQVTGAQDTQYF.

This chain joins TRBV19 and TRBJ2-3; TRBD1 aligns across 11 bases. Per germline, CDR1 LNHDA and CDR2 SQIVND (reference sequence). The CDR3 contains 14 residues. V gave up 10 bases and J gave up 4 bases; unmatched junction bases: 7. CDR3 sequence (DNA): TGTGCCACTCGGGACAGGGGGACATCAGATACGCAGTATTTT. Residues: CATRDRGTSDTQYF.

This chain joins TRBV9 and TRBJ2-3, with 9 bases lining up with TRBD2. There are 16 residues in the CDR3. Germline V CDR1 and CDR2: SGDLS, YYNGEE. With V trimmed by 0 bases and J by 0 bases, 2 bases remained unmatched. The CDR3 DNA reads as TGTGCCAGCAGCGTAGTAGCGGGAGATAGCACAGATACGCAGTATTTT. Amino acids: CASSVVAGDSTDTQYF.

The chain links TRBV9 to TRBJ2-3, with a tentative D call TRBD2 (6 bases). CDR1 is SGDLS and CDR2 is YYNGEE in the germline V gene. The V end lost 2 bases, the J end lost 4 bases, and 11 bases lay between the germline ends. The CDR3 runs to 14 residues. The CDR3 region is CASSVWSGADTQYF. CDR3 nucleotides: TGTGCCAGCAGCGTTTGGTCGGGAGCAGATACGCAGTATTTT. Filled out from reference TRBV9 and TRBJ2-3, the complete variable domain reads DSGVTQTPKHLITATGQRVTLRCSPRSGDLSVYWYQQSLDQGLQFLIQYYNGEERAKGNILERFSAQQFPDLHSELNLSSLELGDSALYFCASSVWSGADTQYFGPGTRLTVL.

This clone has only one observation. Other DNA variants within this sample encode the same CDR3. The genes are TRBV30 and TRBJ2-7; no definite D call. The CDR3 contains 11 residues. Trimming removed 5 bases at V and 2 bases at J, with 7 bases between. Germline V gives CDR1 GTSNPN, CDR2 SVGIG (reference sequence). CDR3 coding DNA: TGTGCCTGGGACACGACCTACGAGCAGTACTTC. Translating gives CAWDTTYEQYF. Drawing the rest from reference TRBV30 and TRBJ2-7, the complete variable domain is SQTIHQWPATLVQPVGSPLSLECTVEGTSNPNLYWYRQAAGRGLQLLFYSVGIGQISSEVPQNLSASRPQDRQFILSSKKLLLSDSGFYLCAWDTTYEQYFGPGTRLTVT.

This chain connects TRBV28 to TRBJ2-6, with D unclear. The V and J ends lost 6 bases and 0 bases respectively, with 6 bases between them. Looked up from germline, CDR1 is MDHEN and CDR2 is SYDVKM. The CDR3 has 14 amino acids. In DNA form, the CDR3 reads TGTGCCAGCAGGCTGGCCTCTGGGGCCAACGTCCTGACTTTC. It encodes CASRLASGANVLTF.

This chain links TRBV10-3 with TRBJ1-1; D remains unclear. Germline assignment: CDR1 ENHRY and CDR2 SYGVKD. The CDR3 sequence is 14 residues long. The CDR3 DNA reads TGTGTCTCGAGGGCAGCCCGAGGGAACACTGAAGCTTTCTTT. Translating gives CVSRAARGNTEAFF.

The chain carries TRBV18 and TRBJ2-1; D is undetermined. V lost 6 bases and J lost 5, with 17 bases in between. The germline V gene encodes CDR1 KGHSH and CDR2 LQKENI. The CDR3 has 15 residues. The DNA for the CDR3 is TGTGCCAGCTCGTCTCAGCGCACCCCTGACAATGAGCAGTTCTTC. Translation gives CASSSQRTPDNEQFF.

The chain is built from TRBV19 and TRBJ1-2; D is unclear. The CDR3 runs to 14 residues. Trimming removed 4 bases from V and 0 bases from J, with 9 bases in between. In germline, CDR1 is LNHDA, CDR2 SQIVND (reference sequence). The CDR3 is CASSRTDPNYGYTF. CDR3 bases: TGTGCCAGTAGTAGAACAGATCCTAACTATGGCTACACCTTC.

The V gene is TRBV19, the J gene TRBJ1-2, with TRBD1 matching 8 bases. V was clipped by 7 bases and J by 2 bases; unmatched bases: 9. The germline V gene encodes CDR1 LNHDA and CDR2 SQIVND (reference sequence). This CDR3 contains 15 residues. Here the CDR3 DNA reads TGTGCCAGTATCGGGACAGGCACGGCGAACTATGGCTACACCTTC. This codes for CASIGTGTANYGYTF.

The chain recombines TRBV19 with TRBJ1-2; a weak D match, TRBD1 (6 bases). CDR1 LNHDA and CDR2 SQIVND come from the germline V gene (reference sequence). Between the trimmed V and J ends, which lost 7 bases and 7 bases, there was a span of 22 bases. This CDR3 spans 15 amino acids. The CDR3 region is CASTISGQGTGGYTF. For the CDR3, the DNA is TGTGCCAGTACCATCTCAGGTCAGGGGACGGGTGGCTACACCTTC.

This chain connects TRBV4-1 to TRBJ1-4; D unresolved. Germline assignment: CDR1 MGHRA and CDR2 YSYEKL. V lost 1 base and J lost 4, with 13 bases in between. This CDR3 has 16 amino acids. The CDR3 nucleotides read TGCGCCAGCAGCCAAGCGGGTTATCGAGTTAATGAAAAACTGTTTTTT. It specifies CASSQAGYRVNEKLFF.

The chain recombines TRBV5-1 with TRBJ2-1; D gene uncertain. The CDR3 length is 11 residues. V was pared by 3 bases and J by 4 bases, with 2 bases between. The germline gives CDR1 SGHRS, CDR2 YFSETQ. The CDR3 nucleotides read TGCGCCAGCAGCTCGTACAATGAGCAGTTCTTC. Translation gives CASSSYNEQFF.

This clone occurred once. The gene calls are TRBV6-5 and TRBJ1-1, with 8 bases identical to TRBD1. Germline CDR1 MNHEY, CDR2 SVGAGI. V was pared by 6 bases and J by 5 bases, with 11 bases of the junction left unmatched. The CDR3 spans 15 residues. CDR3 DNA: TGTGCCAGCAGCCTCGGGACAGGAGTAAGAACTGAAGCTTTCTTT. Translating it yields CASSLGTGVRTEAFF.

The gene calls are TRBV7-9 and TRBJ1-2; TRBD1 matches at 8 bases. V lost 0 bases and J lost 5; bases outside the gene matches: 5. CDR1 is SEHNR and CDR2 is FQNEAQ in the germline V gene (reference sequence). CDR3 length equals 15 residues. The CDR3 is CASSLAGQGKYGYTF. The CDR3 nucleotides are TGTGCCAGCAGCTTAGCTGGACAGGGAAAATATGGCTACACCTTC.

The DNA of the CDR3 is TGTGCCAGCCGCCGGGACTATGACACAGATACGCAGTATTTT. Amino acids: CASRRDYDTDTQYF. V gene TRBV6-5 combines with J gene TRBJ2-3; 7 bases are shared with TRBD2. Germline V gives CDR1 MNHEY, CDR2 SVGAGI. The CDR3 extends over 14 amino acids. The trim removed 8 bases at V and 2 bases at J, leaving 7 bases unmatched.

The CDR3 DNA follows: TGTGCCAGCAGTTTGGGAGGGAACTATGGCTACACCTTC. It translates to CASSLGGNYGYTF. This chain joins TRBV28 and TRBJ1-2; D is uncertain. CDR1 is MDHEN, CDR2 SYDVKM, per germline. V lost 3 bases to trimming and J lost 2 bases, with 7 bases between them. The CDR3 extends over 13 amino acids.

The rearrangement links TRBV6-5 to TRBJ2-7, with D possibly TRBD2 on 5 matching bases. Germline V gene lookup returns CDR1 MNHEY and CDR2 SVGAGI. V gave up 4 bases and J gave up 3 bases, with 10 bases separating them. There are 13 residues in the CDR3. The CDR3 here is CASSWTGFYEQYF. DNA for the CDR3: TGTGCCAGCAGTTGGACGGGATTCTACGAGCAGTACTTC.

This chain connects TRBV4-1 to TRBJ2-2, with 9 bases lining up with TRBD1. Losses at the gene ends were 3 bases for V and 4 bases for J; bases not matched to a gene: 6. The germline gives CDR1 MGHRA, CDR2 YSYEKL. CDR3 length: 16 amino acids. The CDR3 DNA follows: TGCGCCAGCAGCCACCAGGACAGGGGAGGCACCGGGGAGCTGTTTTTT. Protein product: CASSHQDRGGTGELFF.

The chain combines TRBV6-5 with TRBJ2-7; 10 nucleotides agree with TRBD1. Trimming cost V 3 bases and J 2 bases; bases outside gene matches: 4. Germline V gene lookup returns CDR1 MNHEY and CDR2 SVGAGI. This CDR3 comprises 15 residues. Here the CDR3 DNA reads TGTGCCAGCAGTTATAGAGGACAGGGGGCCTACGAGCAGTACTTC. Its protein is CASSYRGQGAYEQYF.

J is TRBJ2-3 and V is TRBV3-1 (or the pseudogene TRBV3-2), with a possible D match to TRBD2 (6 bases). CDR1 is LGHDT, CDR2 YNNKEL, per germline (reference sequence). Trimming pared 4 bases from V and 4 bases from J, leaving 12 bases between. CDR3 length: 14 amino acids. CDR3 loop: CASSPPGDPDTQYF. For the CDR3, the DNA is TGTGCCAGCAGCCCACCGGGGGACCCAGATACGCAGTATTTT.

This chain joins TRBV4-1 and TRBJ2-5, with D tentatively TRBD2 (5 bases). Trimming removed 0 bases from V and 8 bases from J, with 19 bases in between. The CDR3 totals 16 residues. Germline CDR1 and CDR2: MGHRA and YSYEKL. The CDR3 DNA is TGCGCCAGCAGCCAAGATATCCAGGACTTACAGATAACCCAGTACTTC. Translated, it gives CASSQDIQDLQITQYF.

The rearrangement uses TRBV5-4 and TRBJ2-3; 11 nucleotides match TRBD2. V gave up 3 bases and J gave up 2 bases; unmatched junction bases: 5. This CDR3 contains 16 residues. CDR1 is SGHNT, CDR2 YYREEE, per germline (reference sequence). The CDR3 DNA reads as TGTGCCAGCAGCTCCGGACTAGCGGGTTTCACAGATACGCAGTATTTT. This encodes CASSSGLAGFTDTQYF.